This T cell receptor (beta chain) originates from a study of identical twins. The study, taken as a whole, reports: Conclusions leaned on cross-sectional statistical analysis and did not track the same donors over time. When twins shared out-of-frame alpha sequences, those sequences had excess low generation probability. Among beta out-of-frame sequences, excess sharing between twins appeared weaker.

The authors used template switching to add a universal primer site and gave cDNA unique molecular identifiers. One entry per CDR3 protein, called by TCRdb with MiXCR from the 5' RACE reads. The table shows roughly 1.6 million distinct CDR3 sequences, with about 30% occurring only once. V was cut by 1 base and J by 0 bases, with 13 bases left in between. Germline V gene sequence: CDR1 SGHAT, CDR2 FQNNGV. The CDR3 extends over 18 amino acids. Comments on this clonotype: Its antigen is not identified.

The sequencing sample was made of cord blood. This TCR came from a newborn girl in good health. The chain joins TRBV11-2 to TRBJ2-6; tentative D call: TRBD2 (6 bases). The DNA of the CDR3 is TGTGCCAGCAGCTTAGGGGGGGTTTTTTTCTCTGGGGCCAACGTCCTGACTTTC. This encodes CASSLGGVFFSGANVLTF.